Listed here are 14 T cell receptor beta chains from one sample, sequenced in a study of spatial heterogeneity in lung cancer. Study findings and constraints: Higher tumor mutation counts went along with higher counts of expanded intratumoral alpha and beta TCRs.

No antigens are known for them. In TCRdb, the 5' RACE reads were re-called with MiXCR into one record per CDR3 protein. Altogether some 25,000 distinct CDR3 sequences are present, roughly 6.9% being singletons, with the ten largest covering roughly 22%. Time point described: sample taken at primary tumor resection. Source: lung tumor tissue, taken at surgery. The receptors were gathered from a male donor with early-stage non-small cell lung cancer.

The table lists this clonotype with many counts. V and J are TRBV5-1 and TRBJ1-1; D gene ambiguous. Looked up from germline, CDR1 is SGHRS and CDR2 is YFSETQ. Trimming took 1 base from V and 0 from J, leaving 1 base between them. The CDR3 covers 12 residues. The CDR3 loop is CASSLLNTEAFF. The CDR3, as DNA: TGCGCCAGCAGCTTGCTGAACACTGAAGCTTTCTTT.

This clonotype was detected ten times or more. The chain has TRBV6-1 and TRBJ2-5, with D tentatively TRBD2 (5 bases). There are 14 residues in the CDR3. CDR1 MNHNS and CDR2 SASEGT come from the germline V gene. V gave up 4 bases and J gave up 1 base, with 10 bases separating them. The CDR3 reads CASSGATIQETQYF. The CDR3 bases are TGTGCCAGCAGTGGGGCGACTATCCAAGAGACCCAGTACTTC.

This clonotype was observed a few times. The CDR3 DNA follows: TGTGCCAGCAGCGTAGTATCGGGACTGCGAAACACCATATATTTT. Amino acid sequence: CASSVVSGLRNTIYF. The chain carries TRBV9 and TRBJ1-3; TRBD1 might be the D (5 bases). V was pared by 0 bases and J by 5 bases, with 12 bases between. The length of the CDR3 is 15 residues. Germline CDR1 and CDR2: SGDLS and YYNGEE.

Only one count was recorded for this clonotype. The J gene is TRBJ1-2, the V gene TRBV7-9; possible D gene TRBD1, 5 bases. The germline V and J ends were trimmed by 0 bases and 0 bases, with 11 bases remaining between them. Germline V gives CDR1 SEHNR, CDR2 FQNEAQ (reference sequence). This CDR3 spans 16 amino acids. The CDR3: CASSLAGGSSNYGYTF. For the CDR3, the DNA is TGTGCCAGCAGCTTAGCCGGGGGTAGTTCTAACTATGGCTACACCTTC.

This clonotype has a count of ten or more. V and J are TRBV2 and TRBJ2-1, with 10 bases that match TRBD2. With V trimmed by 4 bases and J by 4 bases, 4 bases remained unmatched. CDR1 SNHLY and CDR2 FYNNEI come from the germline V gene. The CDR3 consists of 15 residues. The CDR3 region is CASSGSGGAYNEQFF. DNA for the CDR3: TGTGCCAGCAGTGGCAGCGGGGGGGCTTACAATGAGCAGTTCTTC.

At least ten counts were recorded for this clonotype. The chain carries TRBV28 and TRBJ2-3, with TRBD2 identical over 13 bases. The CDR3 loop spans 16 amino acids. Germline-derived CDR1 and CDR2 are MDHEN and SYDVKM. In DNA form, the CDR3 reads TGTGACTTTCAGCTCGGGACTAGCGGGGACACAGATACGCAGTATTTT. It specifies CDFQLGTSGDTDTQYF.

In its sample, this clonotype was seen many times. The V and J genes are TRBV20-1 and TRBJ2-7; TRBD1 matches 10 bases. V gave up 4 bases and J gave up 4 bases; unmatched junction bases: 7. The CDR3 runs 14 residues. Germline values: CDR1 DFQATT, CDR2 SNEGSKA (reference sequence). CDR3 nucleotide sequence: TGCAGTGCTACTCTGGGACAGGGGTGGTACGAGCAGTACTTC. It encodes CSATLGQGWYEQYF.

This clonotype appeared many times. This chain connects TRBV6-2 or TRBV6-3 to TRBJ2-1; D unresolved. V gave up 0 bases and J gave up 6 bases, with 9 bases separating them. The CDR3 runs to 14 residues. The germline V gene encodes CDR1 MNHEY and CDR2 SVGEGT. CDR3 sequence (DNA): TGTGCCAGCAGTTACTCGACGCCGGGCAATGAGCAGTTCTTC. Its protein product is CASSYSTPGNEQFF.

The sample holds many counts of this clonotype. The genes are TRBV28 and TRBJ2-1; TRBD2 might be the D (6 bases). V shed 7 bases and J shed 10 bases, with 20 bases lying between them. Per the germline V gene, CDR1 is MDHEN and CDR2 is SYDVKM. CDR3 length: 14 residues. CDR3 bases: TGTGCCAGCACTTTTGACGGCGGGGCCTCGGAGCAGTTCTTC. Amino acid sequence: CASTFDGGASEQFF.

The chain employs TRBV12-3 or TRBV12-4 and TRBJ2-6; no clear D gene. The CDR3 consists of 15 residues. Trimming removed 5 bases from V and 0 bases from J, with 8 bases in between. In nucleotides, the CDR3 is TGTGCCAGCAGTCCTCACGGCTCTGGGGCCAACGTCCTGACTTTC. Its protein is CASSPHGSGANVLTF.

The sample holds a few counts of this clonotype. DNA for the CDR3: TGTGCCAGCAGCCGGGGCAGGACCTACGAGCAGTACTTC. It is translated as CASSRGRTYEQYF. The V call is TRBV4-2, the J call TRBJ2-7, with D perhaps TRBD1 (5 bases). Germline V gene data show CDR1 as LGHNA and CDR2 as YNFKEQ. V lost 4 bases, J lost 2 bases, and 9 bases lay in between. This CDR3 contains 13 residues.

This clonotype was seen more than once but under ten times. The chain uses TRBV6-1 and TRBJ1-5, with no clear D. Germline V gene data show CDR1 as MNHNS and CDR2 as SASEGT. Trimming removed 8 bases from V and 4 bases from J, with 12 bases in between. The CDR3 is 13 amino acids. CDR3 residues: CASGPDVNQPQHF. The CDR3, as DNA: TGTGCCAGCGGGCCCGACGTAAATCAGCCCCAGCATTTT.

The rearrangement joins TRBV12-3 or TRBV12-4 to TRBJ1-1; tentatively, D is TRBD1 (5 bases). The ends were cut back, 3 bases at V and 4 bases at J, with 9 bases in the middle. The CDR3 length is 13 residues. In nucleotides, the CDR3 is TGTGCCAGCAGTTTGGGGGTGAGCACTGAAGCTTTCTTT. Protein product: CASSLGVSTEAFF.

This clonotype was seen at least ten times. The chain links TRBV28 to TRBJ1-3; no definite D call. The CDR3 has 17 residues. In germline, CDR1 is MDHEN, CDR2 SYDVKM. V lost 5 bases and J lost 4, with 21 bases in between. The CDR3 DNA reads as TGTGCCAGCAGTCCCCTCCGGAGAGCTCTGGAAGGAAACACCATATATTTT. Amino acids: CASSPLRRALEGNTIYF.